This T cell receptor (beta chain) was recovered during a study of spatial heterogeneity in lung cancer. Study outcomes and limitations: In tumors, expanded intratumoral alpha and beta TCR counts tracked mutation counts.

Every TCR cDNA molecule carried a tag that served as a unique molecular identifier. MiXCR, applied by TCRdb to the 5' RACE reads, yields one record per CDR3 protein. The data show some 10,000 distinct CDR3 sequences, 5% seen once. Between the trimmed V and J ends, which lost 6 bases and 4 bases, there was a span of 9 bases. The germline V gene encodes CDR1 KGHSH and CDR2 LQKENI. The CDR3 loop spans 12 amino acids. This clonotype was seen at least ten times. The antigen is unknown. As for time point: sample taken at primary tumor resection. Around 68 TRACERx patients with early, untreated non-small cell lung cancer donated samples. Frozen PBMC, nontumor lung or tumor provided whole RNA, which was sequenced unsorted.

This TCR was recovered from a female donor with early-stage non-small cell lung cancer. The rearrangement joins TRBV18 to TRBJ1-1, with D uncertain. Sequences were derived from lung tumor tissue, sampled at surgery. In nucleotides, the CDR3 is TGTGCCAGCTCGCCAGATACCACTGAAGCTTTCTTT. This gives the protein CASSPDTTEAFF.